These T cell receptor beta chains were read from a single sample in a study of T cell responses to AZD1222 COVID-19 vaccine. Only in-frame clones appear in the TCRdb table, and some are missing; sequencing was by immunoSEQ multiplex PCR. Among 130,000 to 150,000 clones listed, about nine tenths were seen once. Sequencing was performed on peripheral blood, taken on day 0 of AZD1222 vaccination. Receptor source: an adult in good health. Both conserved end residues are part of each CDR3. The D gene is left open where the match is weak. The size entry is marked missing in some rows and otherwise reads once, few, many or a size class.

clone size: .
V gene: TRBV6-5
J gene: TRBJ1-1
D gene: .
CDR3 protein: CASTSEVNTEAFF
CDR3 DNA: TGTGCCAGCACTAGCGAGGTGAACACTGAAGCTTTCTTT

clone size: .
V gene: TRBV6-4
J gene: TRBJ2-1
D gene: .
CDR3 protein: CASSEEGGLVQFF
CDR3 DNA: TGTGCCAGCAGTGAGGAAGGAGGGCTGGTGCAGTTCTTC

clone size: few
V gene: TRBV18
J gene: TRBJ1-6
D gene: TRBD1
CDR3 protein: CASSRLGQAVSPLHF
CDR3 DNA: TGTGCCAGCTCACGGCTCGGACAGGCGGTTTCACCCCTCCACTTT

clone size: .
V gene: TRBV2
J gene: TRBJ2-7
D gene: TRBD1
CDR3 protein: CASKESQGAYEQYF
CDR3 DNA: TGTGCCAGCAAGGAATCACAGGGGGCCTACGAGCAGTACTTC

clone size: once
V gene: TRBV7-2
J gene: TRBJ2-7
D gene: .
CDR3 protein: CASSLEREYEQYF
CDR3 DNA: TGTGCCAGCAGCTTAGAAAGGGAATACGAGCAGTACTTC

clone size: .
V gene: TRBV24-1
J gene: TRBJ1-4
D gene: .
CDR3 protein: CATRARPNEKLFF
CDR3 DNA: TGTGCCACCCGGGCCCGGCCTAATGAAAAACTGTTTTTT

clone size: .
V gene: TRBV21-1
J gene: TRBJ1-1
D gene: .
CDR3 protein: CASTRGQGAAEAFF
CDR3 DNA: TGTGCCAGCACCAGGGGACAGGGGGCGGCTGAAGCTTTCTTT

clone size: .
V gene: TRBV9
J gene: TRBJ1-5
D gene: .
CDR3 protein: CASSPTYSNQPQHF
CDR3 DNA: TGTGCCAGCAGCCCGACATATAGCAATCAGCCCCAGCATTTT

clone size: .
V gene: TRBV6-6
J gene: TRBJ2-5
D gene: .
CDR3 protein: CASRSGRIETQYF
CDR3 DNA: TGTGCCAGCAGATCCGGGAGAATAGAGACCCAGTACTTC

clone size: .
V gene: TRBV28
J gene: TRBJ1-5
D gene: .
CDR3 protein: CASSSGWGDQPQHF
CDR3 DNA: TGTGCCAGCAGTTCAGGATGGGGGGATCAGCCCCAGCATTTT

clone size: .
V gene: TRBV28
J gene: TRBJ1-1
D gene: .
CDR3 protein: CASSLAGPDTEAFF
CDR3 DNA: TGTGCCAGCAGTTTAGCAGGGCCTGATACTGAAGCTTTCTTT

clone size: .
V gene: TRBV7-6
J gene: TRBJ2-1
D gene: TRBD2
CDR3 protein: CASSPKLAGLSNEQFF
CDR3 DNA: TGTGCCAGCAGCCCTAAACTAGCGGGATTGAGCAATGAGCAGTTCTTC

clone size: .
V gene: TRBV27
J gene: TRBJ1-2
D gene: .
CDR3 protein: CASSLRRQILGYGYTF
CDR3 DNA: TGTGCCAGCAGTTTACGACGGCAAATATTGGGCTATGGCTACACCTTC

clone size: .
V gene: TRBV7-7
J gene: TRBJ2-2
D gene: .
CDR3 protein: CASSLDGPGELFF
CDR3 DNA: TGTGCCAGCAGCTTAGACGGCCCCGGGGAGCTGTTTTTT

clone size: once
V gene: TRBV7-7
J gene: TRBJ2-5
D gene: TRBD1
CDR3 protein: CASSPGTAQETQYF
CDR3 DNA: TGTGCTAGCAGCCCCGGGACAGCCCAAGAGACCCAGTACTTC

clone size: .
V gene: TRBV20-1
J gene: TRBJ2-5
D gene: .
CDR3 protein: CSALPGETQYF
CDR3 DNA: TGCAGTGCTCTACCGGGGGAGACCCAGTACTTC

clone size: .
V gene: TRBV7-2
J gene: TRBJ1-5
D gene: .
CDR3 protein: CASSLSGDQPQHF
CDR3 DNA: TGTGCCAGCAGCTTATCCGGGGATCAGCCCCAGCATTTT

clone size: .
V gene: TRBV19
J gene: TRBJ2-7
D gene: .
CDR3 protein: CASSPTGSESTPYYEQYF
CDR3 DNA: TGTGCCAGTAGTCCTACCGGGTCGGAGTCTACCCCCTACTACGAGCAGTACTTC

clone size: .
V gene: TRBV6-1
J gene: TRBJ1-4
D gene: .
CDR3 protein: CASSEEGGVFGNEKLFF
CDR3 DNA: TGTGCCAGCAGTGAAGAGGGAGGGGTCTTTGGTAATGAAAAACTGTTTTTT

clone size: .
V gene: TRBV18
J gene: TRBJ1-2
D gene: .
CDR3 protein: CASSSRGWVDYGYTF
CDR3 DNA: TGTGCCAGCTCATCTCGGGGATGGGTCGACTATGGCTACACCTTC

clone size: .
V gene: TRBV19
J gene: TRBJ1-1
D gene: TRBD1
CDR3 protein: CASSQYRGLFF
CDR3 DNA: TGTGCCAGTAGTCAATACAGGGGGCTCTTCTTT

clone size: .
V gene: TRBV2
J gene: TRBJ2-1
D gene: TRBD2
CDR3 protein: CASSEGLAGLSFYNEQFF
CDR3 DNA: TGTGCCAGCAGTGAGGGGCTAGCGGGACTCTCTTTCTACAATGAGCAGTTCTTC

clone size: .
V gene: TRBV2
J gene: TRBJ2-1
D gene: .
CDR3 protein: CASSQPGAGYNEQFF
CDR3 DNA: TGTGCCAGCAGCCAACCTGGGGCGGGATACAATGAGCAGTTCTTC

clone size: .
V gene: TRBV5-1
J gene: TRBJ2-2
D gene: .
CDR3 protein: CASSPMTGNTGELFF
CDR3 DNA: TGCGCCAGCAGCCCCATGACAGGGAACACCGGGGAGCTGTTTTTT

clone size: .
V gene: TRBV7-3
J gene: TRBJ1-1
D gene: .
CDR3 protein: CASSSAANTEAFF
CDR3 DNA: TGTGCCAGCAGCTCGGCAGCCAACACTGAAGCTTTCTTT

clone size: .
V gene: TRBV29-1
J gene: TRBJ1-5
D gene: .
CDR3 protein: CSVLGGGDQPQHF
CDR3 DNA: TGCAGCGTCCTAGGCGGGGGAGATCAGCCCCAGCATTTT

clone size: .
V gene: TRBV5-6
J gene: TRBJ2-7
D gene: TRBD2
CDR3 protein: CASSIPGTSEFQYF
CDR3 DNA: TGTGCCAGCAGCATACCCGGGACTAGCGAGTTCCAGTACTTC

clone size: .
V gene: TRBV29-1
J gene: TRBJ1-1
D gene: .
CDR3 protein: CSVSTGQNTEAFF
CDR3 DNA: TGCAGCGTTTCTACAGGGCAGAACACTGAAGCTTTCTTT

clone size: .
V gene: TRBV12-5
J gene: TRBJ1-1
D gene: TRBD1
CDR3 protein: CASGLPLQGPEAFF
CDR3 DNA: TGTGCTAGTGGTTTGCCCCTACAGGGGCCCGAAGCTTTCTTT

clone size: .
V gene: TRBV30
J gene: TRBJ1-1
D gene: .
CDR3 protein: CALIGRTGTEAFF
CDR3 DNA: TGTGCCCTTATCGGACGGACGGGCACTGAAGCTTTCTTT

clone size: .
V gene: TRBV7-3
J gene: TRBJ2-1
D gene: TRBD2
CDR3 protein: CASSLGAGGNNEQFF
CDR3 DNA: TGTGCCAGCAGCTTAGGAGCGGGAGGAAACAATGAGCAGTTCTTC

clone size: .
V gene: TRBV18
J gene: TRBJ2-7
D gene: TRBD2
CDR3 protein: CASSPPGTTNLKTSYEQYF
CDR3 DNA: TGTGCCAGCTCACCACCGGGGACTACTAACCTAAAAACGTCCTACGAGCAGTACTTC

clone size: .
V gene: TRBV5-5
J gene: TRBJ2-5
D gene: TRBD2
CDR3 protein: CASSLRLAGGGGQETQYF
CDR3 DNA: TGTGCCAGCAGCTTGAGGCTAGCGGGAGGAGGGGGGCAAGAGACCCAGTACTTC

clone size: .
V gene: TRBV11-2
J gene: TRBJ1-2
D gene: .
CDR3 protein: CASSRISGPLYTF
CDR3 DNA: TGTGCCAGCAGCCGGATTTCCGGGCCCCTGTACACCTTC

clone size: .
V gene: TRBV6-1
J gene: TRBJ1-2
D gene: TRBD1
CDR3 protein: CASSAVRQGAKIGGYTF
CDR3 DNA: TGTGCCAGCAGTGCAGTTAGACAGGGGGCGAAAATCGGCGGCTACACCTTC

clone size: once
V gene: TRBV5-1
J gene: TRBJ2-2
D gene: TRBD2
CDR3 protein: CASSLGLAAGELFF
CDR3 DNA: TGCGCCAGCAGCTTGGGACTAGCGGCCGGGGAGCTGTTTTTT

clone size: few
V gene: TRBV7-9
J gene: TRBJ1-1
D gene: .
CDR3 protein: CASSLQGPSAFF
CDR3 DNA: TGTGCCAGCAGCTTACAGGGACCCTCAGCTTTCTTT

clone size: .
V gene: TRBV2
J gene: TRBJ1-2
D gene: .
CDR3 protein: CASSDGGSYGYTF
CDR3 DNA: TGTGCCAGCAGTGACGGGGGATCCTATGGCTACACCTTC

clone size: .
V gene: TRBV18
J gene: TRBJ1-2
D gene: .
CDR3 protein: CASSPTAEPYGYTF
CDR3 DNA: TGTGCCAGCTCACCAACGGCAGAACCCTATGGCTACACCTTC

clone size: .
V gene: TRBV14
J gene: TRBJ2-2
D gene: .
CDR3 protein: CASSPFKSRFTGELFF
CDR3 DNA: TGTGCCAGCAGCCCTTTTAAGTCGCGGTTCACCGGGGAGCTGTTTTTT

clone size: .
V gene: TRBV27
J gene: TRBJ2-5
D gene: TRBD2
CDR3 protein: CASSLGTRGGRPPETQYF
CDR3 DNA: TGTGCCAGCAGTTTGGGCACTCGGGGCGGGAGGCCCCCCGAGACCCAGTACTTC

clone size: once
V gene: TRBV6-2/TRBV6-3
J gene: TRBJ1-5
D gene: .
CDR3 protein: CASSYGGGGNQPQHF
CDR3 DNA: TGTGCCAGCAGTTACGGCGGGGGAGGCAATCAGCCCCAGCATTTT

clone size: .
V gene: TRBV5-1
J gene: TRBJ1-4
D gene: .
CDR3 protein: CASSLEGGEKLFF
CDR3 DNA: TGCGCCAGCAGCTTGGAGGGCGGCGAAAAACTGTTTTTT

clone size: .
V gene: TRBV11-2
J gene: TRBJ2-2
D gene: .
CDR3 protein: CASSRVTQGNTGELFF
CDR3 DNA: TGTGCCAGCAGCCGGGTAACCCAGGGGAACACCGGGGAGCTGTTTTTT

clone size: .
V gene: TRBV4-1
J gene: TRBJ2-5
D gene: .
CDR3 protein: CASSQEARGKETQYF
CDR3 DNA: TGCGCCAGCAGCCAAGAGGCCAGGGGTAAAGAGACCCAGTACTTC

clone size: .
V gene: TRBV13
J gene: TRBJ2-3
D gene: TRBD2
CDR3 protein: CASSSRLAWVPQYF
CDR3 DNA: TGTGCCAGCAGCTCCCGACTAGCGTGGGTTCCGCAGTATTTT

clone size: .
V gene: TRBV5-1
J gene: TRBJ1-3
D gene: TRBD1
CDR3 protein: CASSLGTGAVGNTIYF
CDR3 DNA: TGCGCCAGCAGCTTGGGGACAGGGGCTGTTGGAAACACCATATATTTT

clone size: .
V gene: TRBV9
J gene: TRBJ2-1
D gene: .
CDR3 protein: CASSVGVIPPYNEQFF
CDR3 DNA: TGTGCCAGCAGCGTAGGGGTGATCCCCCCGTACAATGAGCAGTTCTTC

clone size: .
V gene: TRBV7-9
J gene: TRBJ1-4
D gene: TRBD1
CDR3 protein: CASSHWDRSNEKLFF
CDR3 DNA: TGTGCCAGCAGCCATTGGGACAGGAGTAATGAAAAACTGTTTTTT

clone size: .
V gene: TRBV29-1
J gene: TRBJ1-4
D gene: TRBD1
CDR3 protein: CSAKGAANEKLFF
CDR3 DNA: TGCAGCGCGAAGGGGGCGGCGAATGAAAAACTGTTTTTT

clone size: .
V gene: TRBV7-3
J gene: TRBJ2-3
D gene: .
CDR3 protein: CASSLGRVGTDTQYF
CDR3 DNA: TGTGCCAGCAGCTTAGGAAGGGTCGGCACAGATACGCAGTATTTT

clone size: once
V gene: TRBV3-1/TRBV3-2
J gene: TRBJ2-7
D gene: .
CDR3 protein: CASSQAIALAYEQYF
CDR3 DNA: TGTGCCAGCAGCCAAGCGATAGCGCTCGCCTACGAGCAGTACTTC

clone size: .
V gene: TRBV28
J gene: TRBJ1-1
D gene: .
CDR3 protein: CASSFEGRVTEAFF
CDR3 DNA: TGTGCCAGCAGTTTCGAAGGCAGGGTTACTGAAGCTTTCTTT

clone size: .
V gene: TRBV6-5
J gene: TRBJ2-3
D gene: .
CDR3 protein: CATQDEIANTDTQYF
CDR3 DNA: TGTGCCACCCAGGATGAGATAGCCAACACAGATACGCAGTATTTT